The 2 T cell receptor beta chains presented below share a single source sample, sequenced in a study of blood T cell repertoires in COVID-19. Profiling relied on immunoSEQ multiplex PCR, and the TCRdb table lists in-frame clones only, not all of them. The repertoire holds about 210,000 clones, with over 75% as singletons. Sequenced material: peripheral blood. These receptors all come from a woman in her forties with acute or convalescent COVID-19.

The genes are TRBV11-2 and TRBJ1-6, with D tentatively TRBD1 (6 bases). V shed 0 bases and J shed 9 bases, with 21 bases lying between them. The CDR3 extends over 18 amino acids. The germline CDR1 and CDR2 sequences are SGHAT and FQNNGV. This CDR3 reads CASSLDLTRGFNGSPLHF. In nucleotides, the CDR3 is TGTGCCAGCAGCTTAGATCTAACCAGGGGCTTCAACGGTTCACCCCTCCACTTT.

The CDR3 here is CASTLGGWDNEQFF. As DNA, the CDR3 is TGTGCCAGTACATTAGGGGGCTGGGACAATGAGCAGTTCTTC. The chain employs TRBV5-4 and TRBJ2-1, with 7 bases aligning to TRBD1. The CDR3 runs 14 residues. V was clipped by 8 bases and J by 5 bases; unmatched bases: 10. Germline CDR1 is SGHNT and CDR2 is YYREEE (reference sequence).